A single sample gave rise to the 12 T cell receptor beta chains below, sequenced in a study of post-analysis software for immune sequencing data. Study-wide findings and caveats: With TRBV5-6, TRBV5-1 and TRBV20-1 included, 4 to 6 TRBV segments were more frequent in patients than in controls.

Unique molecular identifiers were present in the TCR beta cDNA libraries. Using its own MiXCR run on the PCR reads, TCRdb lists one record per CDR3 protein. In the table there are hundreds of thousands of distinct CDR3 sequences, 44% of which are singletons. No antigens are known for them. Specimen: blood. All receptors derive from a girl aged 10 to 17 with multiple sclerosis.

The chain links TRBV24-1 to TRBJ2-5; unclear D gene. Germline CDR1 KGHDR, CDR2 SFDVKD. The CDR3 covers 13 residues. Trimming shortened V by 3 bases and J by 7 bases, and 11 bases separated the two germline ends. CDR3 in amino acids: CATSDGSFGTQYF. The CDR3 DNA sequence: TGTGCCACCAGTGATGGCTCGTTTGGGACCCAGTACTTC.

This clonotype was recorded once. This chain connects TRBV6-6 to TRBJ2-3, with 10 bases aligning to TRBD2. The junction had 5 bases not matched to a gene; V was cut back by 0 bases and J by 2 bases. This CDR3 contains 17 residues. Germline V lookup: CDR1 MNHNY, CDR2 SVGAGI (reference sequence). CDR3 amino acids: CASSYSSSGGITDTQYF. In DNA form, the CDR3 reads TGTGCCAGCAGTTACTCGAGTAGCGGGGGGATCACAGATACGCAGTATTTT.

The chain links TRBV4-1 to TRBJ2-7, with D possibly TRBD2 on 5 matching bases. V lost 0 bases and J 6 bases, leaving 9 bases between the germline ends. The CDR3 runs 13 residues. Per the germline V gene, CDR1 is MGHRA and CDR2 is YSYEKL. CDR3 bases: TGCGCCAGCAGCCAAGACTCGGGGTTCGAGCAGTACTTC. Translation: CASSQDSGFEQYF.

This clonotype came up a few times. This chain connects TRBV10-3 to TRBJ2-3; D may match TRBD1 or TRBD2 (5 bases each). The V gene's germline CDR1 is ENHRY and CDR2 SYGVKD. V was pared by 7 bases and J by 5 bases, with 7 bases between. CDR3 length: 11 amino acids. This CDR3 reads CAITGGDTQYF. CDR3 DNA: TGTGCCATCACTGGGGGAGATACGCAGTATTTT.

This sequence joins TRBV4-1 and TRBJ2-7; D is possibly TRBD2 (5 bases). Trimming pared 3 bases from V and 3 bases from J, leaving 15 bases between. CDR3 length: 15 amino acids. Per the germline V gene, CDR1 is MGHRA and CDR2 is YSYEKL. The chain's CDR3 is CASSHPVRGLYEQYF. The CDR3 nucleotides are TGCGCCAGCAGCCACCCCGTTAGAGGGCTCTACGAGCAGTACTTC.

The chain recombines TRBV5-1 with TRBJ1-1; TRBD1 matches at 7 bases. This CDR3 has 15 residues. The germline gives CDR1 SGHRS, CDR2 YFSETQ. J lost 5 bases, V lost 3 bases, and 10 bases had no gene match. The CDR3 DNA follows: TGCGCCAGCAGCTCGCAGGGGGTGCGTGAAACTGAAGCTTTCTTT. Protein: CASSSQGVRETEAFF.

This clonotype was recorded a few times. The chain carries TRBV5-1 and TRBJ2-3, with TRBD1 matching over 12 bases. The CDR3 spans 15 residues. Germline V lookup: CDR1 SGHRS, CDR2 YFSETQ. V lost 7 bases to trimming and J lost 6 bases; unmatched junction nucleotides: 9. DNA for the CDR3: TGCGCCAGCTGCGCCGGGACAGGGGGCTGGGATACGCAGTATTTT. Translation gives CASCAGTGGWDTQYF. Full variable domain (outside the CDR3, taken from reference TRBV5-1 and TRBJ2-3): KAGVTQTPRYLIKTRGQQVTLSCSPISGHRSVSWYQQTPGQGLQFLFEYFSETQRNKGNFPGRFSGRQFSNSRSEMNVSTLELGDSALYLCASCAGTGGWDTQYFGPGTRLTVL.

The chain uses TRBV20-1 and TRBJ2-1; D is ambiguous. This CDR3 spans 10 amino acids. Deletions cut 3 bases from V and 6 bases from J, with 3 bases between. Germline loops: CDR1 DFQATT, CDR2 SNEGSKA (reference sequence). CDR3: CSASSNEQFF. CDR3 nucleotide sequence: TGCAGTGCTAGTTCCAATGAGCAGTTCTTC.

CDR3 sequence: CASSSYTYTDTQYF. The CDR3 DNA reads as TGTGCCAGCAGTTCCTACACCTACACAGATACGCAGTATTTT. V usage is TRBV12-3 or TRBV12-4 and J usage is TRBJ2-3; D gene uncertain. The CDR3 is 14 residues long. V dropped 4 bases and J dropped 2 bases, with 10 bases sitting between them.

This clonotype was counted once. The chain uses TRBV12-3 or TRBV12-4 and TRBJ2-1; TRBD2 matches 13 bases. The CDR3 runs to 18 residues. J gave up 7 bases and V 6 bases, and 15 bases lay outside the gene matches. The CDR3 DNA reads as TGTGCCAGCAGCCCTCCCGGGACTAGCGGGAATGGGGGTAATGAGCAGTTCTTC. It specifies CASSPPGTSGNGGNEQFF.

This clonotype was observed a handful of times. The rearrangement joins TRBV12-3 or TRBV12-4 to TRBJ2-1; TRBD1 matches 8 bases. Trimming cost V 7 bases and J 8 bases; bases outside gene matches: 1. CDR3 length: 11 residues. CDR3 sequence: CASTRGHEQFF. CDR3 bases: TGTGCCAGCACCAGGGGGCATGAGCAGTTCTTC.

This clonotype occurred a few times. The V gene is TRBV29-1, the J gene TRBJ2-7; D is possibly TRBD1 (5 bases). V was shortened by 4 bases and J by 0 bases, with 16 bases between the two germline ends. Germline CDR1 SQVTM, CDR2 ANQGSEA. This CDR3 has 15 residues. The CDR3 coding sequence is TGCAGCGTTGCCGACGTACAGGCAATCTCCTACGAGCAGTACTTC. This sequence encodes CSVADVQAISYEQYF.